The 22 T cell receptor beta chains in this list originate from one sample, sequenced in a study of blood T cells in healthy people across ages. Combining a sample-barcoded 5' primer with a J-beta primer mix, a second PCR ran for about 7 to 12 cycles. TCRdb analysed the 5' RACE reads with MiXCR anew, one entry per CDR3 protein. The sample includes about 1.1 million distinct CDR3 sequences, under 40% of them seen just once. The sequenced sample consisted of blood. These receptors were taken from a man in his late teens or twenties in good health.

The chain joins TRBV5-1 to TRBJ2-1; 7 nucleotides line up with TRBD2. V lost 9 bases to trimming and J lost 4 bases; unmatched junction nucleotides: 10. The germline gives CDR1 SGHRS, CDR2 YFSETQ. The CDR3 totals 14 residues. DNA of the CDR3: TGCGCCACCTTCTCGGGGGGTGATTACAATGAGCAGTTCTTC. Residues: CATFSGGDYNEQFF.

V gene TRBV20-1 combines with J gene TRBJ1-1; D perhaps matches TRBD1 (6 bases). V was clipped by 3 bases and J by 8 bases, with 13 bases between them. The CDR3 sequence is 12 residues long. Per the germline V gene, CDR1 is DFQATT and CDR2 is SNEGSKA (reference sequence). The CDR3 bases are TGCAGTGCTAGTGTGGCAGGGGAGGAAGCTTTCTTT. It codes for CSASVAGEEAFF.

This clonotype showed up just a few times. This chain links TRBV6-6 with TRBJ1-1; maybe TRBD1 (5 bases). V lost 5 bases and J 6 bases, leaving 16 bases between the germline ends. From germline, CDR1 is MNHNY and CDR2 SVGAGI (reference sequence). This CDR3 region has 14 residues. This CDR3 reads CASSTPGGNAEAFF. The CDR3 DNA reads TGTGCCAGCAGTACGCCCGGGGGTAACGCTGAAGCTTTCTTT.

The J gene is TRBJ2-1, the V gene TRBV20-1; no reliable D call. The V end lost 6 bases, the J end lost 10 bases, and 10 bases lay between the germline ends. The CDR3 extends over 10 amino acids. Germline V lookup: CDR1 DFQATT, CDR2 SNEGSKA (reference sequence). CDR3 region: CSAVGEEQFF. Here the CDR3 DNA reads TGCAGTGCGGTTGGTGAGGAGCAGTTCTTC.

This sequence joins TRBV6-2 or TRBV6-3 and TRBJ2-5; a possible D gene is TRBD2 (6 bases). TRBJ2-7 explains the end of the DNA better; the J call may be wrong. This CDR3 has 10 residues. Germline V CDR1 and CDR2: MNHEY, SVGEGT. For the CDR3, the DNA is TGTGCCAGCGGGAGGAGCGAGCAGTACTTC. It encodes CASGRSEQYF.

This clonotype was seen more than once but under ten times. The J gene is TRBJ2-7, the V gene TRBV20-1; D is unresolved. Trimming removed 2 bases at V and 10 bases at J, with 12 bases between. The CDR3 is made up of 11 amino acids. The germline CDR1 and CDR2 sequences are DFQATT and SNEGSKA (reference sequence). The CDR3 region is CSARHERTQYF. As DNA, the CDR3 is TGCAGTGCTAGACACGAGAGAACCCAGTACTTC.

The chain carries TRBV11-2 and TRBJ2-5; possible D gene TRBD1, 5 bases. V gave up 0 bases and J gave up 5 bases, with 13 bases separating them. Germline V gene lookup returns CDR1 SGHAT and CDR2 FQNNGV. The CDR3 has 15 residues. The CDR3 DNA reads TGTGCCAGCAGCTTAGAGCTCAGGGCTAGTGAGACCCAGTACTTC. This codes for CASSLELRASETQYF.

The chain employs TRBV3-1 and TRBJ2-4; no reliable D call. The closer fit of TRBJ2-5 to the DNA end suggests the J call may be wrong. This CDR3 is built from 12 residues. Germline V gene sequence: CDR1 LGHDT, CDR2 YNNKEL (reference sequence). In DNA form, the CDR3 reads TGTGCCAGCAGCCAAGATGAGAAGACCCAGTACTTC. Its translation: CASSQDEKTQYF.

The V and J genes are TRBV5-1 and TRBJ2-1, with 10 bases fitting TRBD2. Per germline, CDR1 SGHRS and CDR2 YFSETQ. The trim removed 0 bases at V and 2 bases at J, leaving 2 bases unmatched. The CDR3 consists of 16 residues. The CDR3, as DNA: TGCGCCAGCAGCTTGGAGCTAGCGGGAGCCTACAATGAGCAGTTCTTC. Its protein product is CASSLELAGAYNEQFF.

This chain uses TRBV4-2 with TRBJ2-1, with D perhaps TRBD2 (6 bases). Germline values: CDR1 LGHNA, CDR2 YNFKEQ. V lost 0 bases and J 3 bases, leaving 12 bases between the germline ends. The CDR3 runs to 16 residues. In nucleotides, the CDR3 is TGTGCCAGCAGCCAAGAGGCGGGGAAGTACTACAATGAGCAGTTCTTC. It is translated as CASSQEAGKYYNEQFF.

The rearrangement uses TRBV11-2 and TRBJ2-3, with 7 nucleotides matching TRBD1. CDR1 and CDR2 from the germline V gene are SGHAT and FQNNGV. This CDR3 is built from 14 residues. The V and J ends lost 4 bases and 6 bases, in that order; junction bases with no gene match: 7. CDR3 sequence: CASSSVPGQDTQYF. The CDR3 DNA follows: TGTGCCAGCAGCTCTGTCCCGGGACAGGATACGCAGTATTTT.

The chain links TRBV20-1 to TRBJ1-1; 11 positions agree with TRBD1. CDR3 length: 16 amino acids. Germline assignment: CDR1 DFQATT and CDR2 SNEGSKA (reference sequence). V was pared by 6 bases and J by 3 bases, with 12 bases of the junction left unmatched. CDR3 sequence reads: CSATGGTGGPDTEAFF. The CDR3 DNA follows: TGCAGTGCGACCGGTGGGACAGGGGGACCGGACACTGAAGCTTTCTTT.

A remark on this clonotype: A much larger clone lies one base from this, so it may be a read error. V and J are TRBV13 and TRBJ2-5, with D unresolved. CDR3 size: 12 residues. The V end lost 1 base, the J end lost 5 bases, and 5 bases lay between the germline ends. Germline CDR1 and CDR2: PRHDT and FYEKMQ (reference sequence). CDR3 DNA sequence: TGTGCCAGCAGCTTAGAAATGGAGACCCAGTACTTC. This gives the protein CASSLEMETQYF.

The chain is built from TRBV11-2 and TRBJ1-1; no definite D call. The CDR3 loop spans 14 amino acids. V was clipped by 5 bases and J by 8 bases, with 18 bases between them. Germline V lookup: CDR1 SGHAT, CDR2 FQNNGV. The CDR3 region is CASSGGWGAAEAFF. CDR3 DNA: TGTGCCAGCAGCGGAGGTTGGGGAGCGGCGGAAGCTTTCTTT.

The V gene is TRBV9, the J gene TRBJ2-2; D call uncertain. CDR3 length: 14 residues. The V end lost 3 bases, the J end lost 2 bases, and 8 bases lay between the germline ends. Germline assignment: CDR1 SGDLS and CDR2 YYNGEE. CDR3 amino acids: CASSADHNTGELFF. The CDR3 DNA follows: TGTGCCAGCAGCGCGGACCATAACACCGGGGAGCTGTTTTTT. The complete variable domain, with remaining parts taken from reference TRBV9 and TRBJ2-2, reads DSGVTQTPKHLITATGQRVTLRCSPRSGDLSVYWYQQSLDQGLQFLIQYYNGEERAKGNILERFSAQQFPDLHSELNLSSLELGDSALYFCASSADHNTGELFFGEGSRLTVL.

The J gene is TRBJ2-7, the V gene TRBV20-1; 10 bases line up with TRBD2. Germline V gene sequence: CDR1 DFQATT, CDR2 SNEGSKA (reference sequence). V lost 3 bases, J lost 7 bases, and 9 bases stayed unmatched. The CDR3 loop spans 14 amino acids. The CDR3 nucleotides read TGCAGTGCTAGTTCAGCGGGGGGGAGGAATGAGCAGTACTTC. Translated: CSASSAGGRNEQYF.

The rearrangement links TRBV15 to TRBJ2-1; 16 bases agree with TRBD2. The CDR3 is 16 residues long. Unmatched junction bases numbered 8, after V lost 7 bases and J lost 8 bases. The germline V gene has CDR1 LNHNV and CDR2 YYDKDF (reference sequence). CDR3 sequence (DNA): TGTGCCACCACCGGGACTAGCGGGGGGGCCATGGATGAGCAGTTCTTC. Translated, it gives CATTGTSGGAMDEQFF.

This chain links TRBV12-3 or TRBV12-4 with TRBJ1-2, with 7 bases lining up with TRBD1. The CDR3 covers 14 residues. V dropped 10 bases and J dropped 5; count of bases not matched to a gene: 13. CDR3 amino acids: CANYMGPGQYGYTF. The DNA of the CDR3 is TGTGCCAACTACATGGGGCCGGGACAGTATGGCTACACCTTC.

This clonotype turned up a few times. The chain recombines TRBV18 with TRBJ1-1; tentatively, D is TRBD1 (5 bases). The CDR3 covers 16 residues. V lost 2 bases, J lost 3 bases, and 16 bases lay in between. Germline-derived CDR1 and CDR2 are KGHSH and LQKENI. CDR3 DNA sequence: TGTGCCAGCTCACCAAGGAGGGGCCGGGAAGACACTGAAGCTTTCTTT. Translation: CASSPRRGREDTEAFF.

The V call is TRBV6-6, the J call TRBJ1-1; 8 bases agree with TRBD1. In germline, CDR1 is MNHNY, CDR2 SVGAGI (reference sequence). The J segment lost 4 bases and the V segment lost 0 bases, leaving 1 base of the junction unmatched. CDR3 size: 14 residues. The CDR3 is CASSYSRGLTEAFF. The CDR3 DNA follows: TGTGCCAGCAGTTACTCCAGGGGGCTCACTGAAGCTTTCTTT.

This clonotype was observed many times. The V call is TRBV4-3, the J call TRBJ2-1, with a weak D call TRBD2 (5 bases). In germline, CDR1 is LGHNA, CDR2 YSLEER. Deletions cut 0 bases from V and 2 bases from J, with 14 bases between. CDR3 size: 17 residues. CDR3 bases: TGCGCCAGCAGCCAAGAAGGTGGAGCGGAAACCTACAATGAGCAGTTCTTC. Its translation: CASSQEGGAETYNEQFF.

This clonotype came up a few times. CDR3 nucleotides: TGCAGTGCCTCGACAGGGAAGGAGGGCTACACCTTC. It yields the protein CSASTGKEGYTF. This chain joins TRBV20-1 and TRBJ1-2, with 7 bases that match TRBD1. This CDR3 has 12 amino acids. V was clipped by 6 bases and J by 8 bases; unmatched bases: 9. The germline V gene encodes CDR1 DFQATT and CDR2 SNEGSKA (reference sequence).